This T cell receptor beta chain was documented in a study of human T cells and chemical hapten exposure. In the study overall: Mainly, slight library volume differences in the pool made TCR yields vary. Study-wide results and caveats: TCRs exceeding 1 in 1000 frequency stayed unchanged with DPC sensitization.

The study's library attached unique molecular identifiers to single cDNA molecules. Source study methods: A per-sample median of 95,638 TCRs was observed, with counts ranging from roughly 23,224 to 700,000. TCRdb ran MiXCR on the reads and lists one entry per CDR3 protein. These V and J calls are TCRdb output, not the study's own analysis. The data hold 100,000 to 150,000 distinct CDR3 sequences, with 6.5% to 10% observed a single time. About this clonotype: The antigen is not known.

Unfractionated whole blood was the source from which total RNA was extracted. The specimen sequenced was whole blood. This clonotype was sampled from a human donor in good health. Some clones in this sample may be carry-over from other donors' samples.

The CDR3 nucleotides are TGTGCCACCAGTGATGGAGAGTTTGAGCAGTTCTTC. It yields the protein CATSDGEFEQFF. The V and J genes are TRBV24-1 and TRBJ2-1; D is uncertain. This CDR3 has 12 amino acids. Between the trimmed V and J ends, which lost 3 bases and 9 bases, there was a span of 8 bases. Germline CDR1 reads KGHDR; CDR2 reads SFDVKD.